Listed below are T cell receptor beta chains from one sample, sequenced in a study of cytomegalovirus exposure and HLA in healthy donors. Profiled with immunoSEQ multiplex PCR; TCRdb holds only in-frame clones, not every one. The sample has tens of thousands of clones, 85% to 95% seen once; the top ten hold around 1.9%. Sequenced sample: PBMCs. These receptors were taken from a woman aged 18-29 years in good health and CMV-seropositive. Each CDR3 is given with its conserved first and last residue. Some rows mark clone size as missing; the rest say once, few, many or name a class of expanded clone.

abundance | v_gene | CDR3aa
once | TRBV18 | CASSPPMKPQNTEAFF
NA | TRBV4-3 | CASSQVRGQGVRTEAFF
NA | TRBV4-1 | CASSQDSQGYGYTF
NA | TRBV5-1 | CASSDRTGAVTEAFF
NA | TRBV6-4 | CASSERDEQYF
NA | TRBV4-1 | CASSHQGQRDNEQFF
NA | TRBV19 | CASSRGRNTGELFF
NA | TRBV5-1 | CASSPSGGPAETQYF
NA | TRBV6-5 | CASSYSGAGGSYEQYF
NA | TRBV9 | CASSVEARGEEQYF
NA | TRBV27 | CATLAPGLAGGVYEQYF
NA | TRBV11-2 | CASRKGLPPDEQFF
NA | TRBV5-1 | CASSFDRVRDGYTF